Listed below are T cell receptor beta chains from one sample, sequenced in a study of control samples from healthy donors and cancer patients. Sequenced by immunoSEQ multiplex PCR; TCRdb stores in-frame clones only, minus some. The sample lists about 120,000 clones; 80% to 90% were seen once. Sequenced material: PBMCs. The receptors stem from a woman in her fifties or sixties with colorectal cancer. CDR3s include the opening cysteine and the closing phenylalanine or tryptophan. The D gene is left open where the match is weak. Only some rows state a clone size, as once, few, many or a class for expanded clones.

cdr3_nt: TGTGCCACCGACCTTAAAGCGGGAGAAGGTGAGACCCAGTACTTC; cdr3_aa: CATDLKAGEGETQYF; clone_size: few; d_call: TRBD2; j_call: TRBJ2-5; v_call: TRBV9
cdr3_nt: TGTGCCAGCAGTCAGACTAGCGGGACAGATACGCAGTATTTT; cdr3_aa: CASSQTSGTDTQYF; clone_size: .; d_call: TRBD2; j_call: TRBJ2-3; v_call: TRBV6-6
cdr3_nt: TGTGCCAGCAGCACCGGGACAGTTGGCACCGGGGAGCTGTTTTTT; cdr3_aa: CASSTGTVGTGELFF; clone_size: .; d_call: TRBD1; j_call: TRBJ2-2; v_call: TRBV14
cdr3_nt: TGTGCCGGATCCTATCGGCCCCGGCCGTACACCATATATTTT; cdr3_aa: CAGSYRPRPYTIYF; clone_size: .; d_call: .; j_call: TRBJ1-3; v_call: TRBV28
cdr3_nt: TGTGCCAGCAGCCAAGAGGGGGGAGAGCAGTGCTTC; cdr3_aa: CASSQEGGEQCF; clone_size: .; d_call: .; j_call: TRBJ2-7; v_call: TRBV3-1/TRBV3-2
cdr3_nt: TGCAGCGCCGAGGGCGATTTGAACACTGAAGCTTTCTTT; cdr3_aa: CSAEGDLNTEAFF; clone_size: few; d_call: .; j_call: TRBJ1-1; v_call: TRBV29-1
cdr3_nt: TGTGCCAGCAGTTATACACAGGGGGCGGGCGGCTACACCTTC; cdr3_aa: CASSYTQGAGGYTF; clone_size: .; d_call: TRBD1; j_call: TRBJ1-2; v_call: TRBV6-5
cdr3_nt: TGTGCCAGCAGTGAACTGTCGGGGGACCAAGAGACCCAGTACTTC; cdr3_aa: CASSELSGDQETQYF; clone_size: .; d_call: .; j_call: TRBJ2-5; v_call: TRBV2
cdr3_nt: TGCGCCAGCAGCACAGGGACAGTCCAAGAGACCCAGTACTTC; cdr3_aa: CASSTGTVQETQYF; clone_size: few; d_call: TRBD1; j_call: TRBJ2-5; v_call: TRBV5-1
cdr3_nt: TGTGCCAGCAGCCAAAGCCGGCGGGACACCTACGAGCAGTACTTC; cdr3_aa: CASSQSRRDTYEQYF; clone_size: .; d_call: .; j_call: TRBJ2-7; v_call: TRBV3-1/TRBV3-2
cdr3_nt: TGTGCCAGCAGCTTGGGCTGGGCTTACTACGAGCAGTACTTC; cdr3_aa: CASSLGWAYYEQYF; clone_size: once; d_call: .; j_call: TRBJ2-7; v_call: TRBV5-8
cdr3_nt: TGTGCCAGCAGCCCTAACCAACGGGACAGCAACTACGAGCAGTACTTC; cdr3_aa: CASSPNQRDSNYEQYF; clone_size: .; d_call: TRBD1; j_call: TRBJ2-7; v_call: TRBV7-8
cdr3_nt: TGTGCCAGCAGCCAAACGGGCCAGGGGGCACTTCCACGGTTCTTC; cdr3_aa: CASSQTGQGALPRFF; clone_size: once; d_call: TRBD1; j_call: TRBJ2-1; v_call: TRBV4-2
cdr3_nt: TGTGCCAGCAGGGTGGGGACAGTAGGCGACGAGCAGTACTTC; cdr3_aa: CASRVGTVGDEQYF; clone_size: .; d_call: TRBD1; j_call: TRBJ2-7; v_call: TRBV28
cdr3_nt: TGTGCCAGCAATCCAAATAGCAATCAGCCCCAGCATTTT; cdr3_aa: CASNPNSNQPQHF; clone_size: .; d_call: .; j_call: TRBJ1-5; v_call: TRBV6-5
cdr3_nt: TGTGCCAGCAGCCGACAGGGGAACACCGGGGAGCTGTTTTTT; cdr3_aa: CASSRQGNTGELFF; clone_size: .; d_call: TRBD1; j_call: TRBJ2-2; v_call: TRBV6-5
cdr3_nt: TGTGCCACCAGCGGATTAATGGCCGGGACCGGGGAGCTGTTTTTT; cdr3_aa: CATSGLMAGTGELFF; clone_size: once; d_call: .; j_call: TRBJ2-2; v_call: TRBV15
cdr3_nt: TGTGCCAGCAGTGTCGGGACTGTTAGCAATCAGCCCCAGCATTTT; cdr3_aa: CASSVGTVSNQPQHF; clone_size: .; d_call: .; j_call: TRBJ1-5; v_call: TRBV28
cdr3_nt: TGTGCCAGCAGCCAGGGACTAGCGGTACCTGTCACAGATACGCAGTATTTT; cdr3_aa: CASSQGLAVPVTDTQYF; clone_size: .; d_call: TRBD2; j_call: TRBJ2-3; v_call: TRBV3-1/TRBV3-2
cdr3_nt: TGTGCCAGCAGGGACCCGCGCGGGGGGGAGCAGTACTTC; cdr3_aa: CASRDPRGGEQYF; clone_size: .; d_call: TRBD2; j_call: TRBJ2-7; v_call: TRBV12-3/TRBV12-4
cdr3_nt: TGTGCCAGCAGCCCTTCCGGGTTCTGGGGCTACACCTTC; cdr3_aa: CASSPSGFWGYTF; clone_size: .; d_call: .; j_call: TRBJ1-2; v_call: TRBV7-9
cdr3_nt: TGTGCCAGTAGTGGGGCAGGGAATGAAAAACTGTTTTTT; cdr3_aa: CASSGAGNEKLFF; clone_size: .; d_call: .; j_call: TRBJ1-4; v_call: TRBV19
cdr3_nt: TGCGCCAGCAGCCCAGGGACCCCGAACACTGAAGCTTTCTTT; cdr3_aa: CASSPGTPNTEAFF; clone_size: once; d_call: .; j_call: TRBJ1-1; v_call: TRBV5-1
cdr3_nt: TGTGCCAGCAGTGAAGCTTTAGGCACCGGTGAAGAGACCCAGTACTTC; cdr3_aa: CASSEALGTGEETQYF; clone_size: .; d_call: .; j_call: TRBJ2-5; v_call: TRBV2
cdr3_nt: TGTGCCAGCAGTGAAGCGTTAGCGGGAGAAGCCGGGGAGCTGTTTTTT; cdr3_aa: CASSEALAGEAGELFF; clone_size: .; d_call: TRBD2; j_call: TRBJ2-2; v_call: TRBV6-1
cdr3_nt: TGTGCCAGCAGTCGCACAGTCTATGGCTACACCTTC; cdr3_aa: CASSRTVYGYTF; clone_size: .; d_call: .; j_call: TRBJ1-2; v_call: TRBV2
cdr3_nt: TGTGCCAGCAGTAATCGGAATGAGAGGAACGAGCAGTACTTC; cdr3_aa: CASSNRNERNEQYF; clone_size: .; d_call: .; j_call: TRBJ2-7; v_call: TRBV27
cdr3_nt: TGTGCCAGCAGCCTTGACACCGGGGAGCTGTTTTTT; cdr3_aa: CASSLDTGELFF; clone_size: .; d_call: .; j_call: TRBJ2-2; v_call: TRBV7-3
cdr3_nt: TGTGCCAGTAGTCCCCGAGTGGGAATACCTGCAACTAATGAAAAACTGTTTTTT; cdr3_aa: CASSPRVGIPATNEKLFF; clone_size: once; d_call: .; j_call: TRBJ1-4; v_call: TRBV19
cdr3_nt: TGTGCCAGCAGGCATCGGGGAGGAGGTGAGCAGTTCTTC; cdr3_aa: CASRHRGGGEQFF; clone_size: .; d_call: .; j_call: TRBJ2-1; v_call: TRBV28
cdr3_nt: TGTGCCAGCAGTTTTACAGGGTTTCGGCCCCAGCATTTT; cdr3_aa: CASSFTGFRPQHF; clone_size: .; d_call: .; j_call: TRBJ1-5; v_call: TRBV27
cdr3_nt: TGTGCCAGCAGTACGGGACTAGCCGCCTACAATGAGCAGTTCTTC; cdr3_aa: CASSTGLAAYNEQFF; clone_size: once; d_call: TRBD2; j_call: TRBJ2-1; v_call: TRBV5-6
cdr3_nt: TGTGCCAGCAGCCACAGGGTCGGAAACACCATATATTTT; cdr3_aa: CASSHRVGNTIYF; clone_size: .; d_call: .; j_call: TRBJ1-3; v_call: TRBV7-2
cdr3_nt: TGTGCCAGCAGTAAACCGGGACAGAGCTCCTACGAGCAGTACTTC; cdr3_aa: CASSKPGQSSYEQYF; clone_size: .; d_call: TRBD1; j_call: TRBJ2-7; v_call: TRBV25-1
cdr3_nt: TGTGCCAGCAGGAAGGCGGTCGGGGTAACTGAAGCTTTCTTT; cdr3_aa: CASRKAVGVTEAFF; clone_size: .; d_call: .; j_call: TRBJ1-1; v_call: TRBV6-5
cdr3_nt: TGTGCCAGCAGCGCCGGGACAGGGGCCGGGGTAGTTGGCTACACCTTC; cdr3_aa: CASSAGTGAGVVGYTF; clone_size: .; d_call: TRBD1; j_call: TRBJ1-2; v_call: TRBV5-4
cdr3_nt: TGTGCCAGCTCACCATATAGCGGGGGCACAGATACGCAGTATTTT; cdr3_aa: CASSPYSGGTDTQYF; clone_size: .; d_call: TRBD2; j_call: TRBJ2-3; v_call: TRBV18
cdr3_nt: TGTGCCAGCAGTGACGGATCAGGGATTGTGAACACTGAAGCTTTCTTT; cdr3_aa: CASSDGSGIVNTEAFF; clone_size: .; d_call: .; j_call: TRBJ1-1; v_call: TRBV6-1
cdr3_nt: TGCGCCAGCGCAGACTCTGGAAACACCATATATTTT; cdr3_aa: CASADSGNTIYF; clone_size: .; d_call: .; j_call: TRBJ1-3; v_call: TRBV5-1
cdr3_nt: TGTGCCAGCAGCCCCCTGGGGGGGCGCTACACCTTC; cdr3_aa: CASSPLGGRYTF; clone_size: .; d_call: .; j_call: TRBJ1-2; v_call: TRBV6-5
cdr3_nt: TGTGCCAGCTCACCTTCGCGCAGGGAGGGAGGTTTTGATGAAAAACTGTTTTTT; cdr3_aa: CASSPSRREGGFDEKLFF; clone_size: once; d_call: .; j_call: TRBJ1-4; v_call: TRBV18
cdr3_nt: TGTGCCAGCAGTTTATTGGGACAGGGCTCCTACGAGCAGTACTTC; cdr3_aa: CASSLLGQGSYEQYF; clone_size: .; d_call: TRBD1; j_call: TRBJ2-7; v_call: TRBV27
cdr3_nt: TGTGCAAGTCGCTCCATTCGACGGGGTAGGTTTGGCTACACCTTC; cdr3_aa: CASRSIRRGRFGYTF; clone_size: many; d_call: .; j_call: TRBJ1-2; v_call: TRBV12-2
cdr3_nt: TGTGCCAGCAGTTTGACAGGGGGGCGGACTGAAGCTTTCTTT; cdr3_aa: CASSLTGGRTEAFF; clone_size: .; d_call: TRBD1; j_call: TRBJ1-1; v_call: TRBV28
cdr3_nt: TGTGCCAGCGCTCAAATGGAGTACAGGGGAGGGGAAACTGAAGCTTTCTTT; cdr3_aa: CASAQMEYRGGETEAFF; clone_size: .; d_call: TRBD1; j_call: TRBJ1-1; v_call: TRBV5-8
cdr3_nt: TGTGCCAGCAGATACAGGGTCAGCACAGATACGCAGTATTTT; cdr3_aa: CASRYRVSTDTQYF; clone_size: .; d_call: .; j_call: TRBJ2-3; v_call: TRBV7-2
cdr3_nt: TGTGCCAGCAGTTCCCCGGGGCAGACCGAGGGCTACGAGCAGTACTTC; cdr3_aa: CASSSPGQTEGYEQYF; clone_size: .; d_call: .; j_call: TRBJ2-7; v_call: TRBV28
cdr3_nt: TGTGCCAGCAGCGTCAGTTCACAGGAACCCTATGGCTACACCTTC; cdr3_aa: CASSVSSQEPYGYTF; clone_size: .; d_call: .; j_call: TRBJ1-2; v_call: TRBV9
cdr3_nt: TGTGCCAGCAGCCCTATCGCCTCCTACGAGCAGTACTTC; cdr3_aa: CASSPIASYEQYF; clone_size: .; d_call: .; j_call: TRBJ2-7; v_call: TRBV7-8
cdr3_nt: TGCGCCAGCAGTGAGTCTCCTACTAGCGGGCGCAATGAGCAGTTCTTC; cdr3_aa: CASSESPTSGRNEQFF; clone_size: .; d_call: TRBD2; j_call: TRBJ2-1; v_call: TRBV10-1
cdr3_nt: TGTGCCAGCAGCAGAGACCCACTGGACAATGAGCAGTTCTTC; cdr3_aa: CASSRDPLDNEQFF; clone_size: .; d_call: .; j_call: TRBJ2-1; v_call: TRBV9
cdr3_nt: TGTGCCAGCAGTCCCCCCCCAGGACAGGAGGACACTGAAGCTTTCTTT; cdr3_aa: CASSPPPGQEDTEAFF; clone_size: .; d_call: TRBD1; j_call: TRBJ1-1; v_call: TRBV28